This T cell receptor beta chain derives from a study of Ad26.COV2.S vaccination and SARS-CoV-2 variants. The V end was cut by 7 bases, the J end by 7 bases, with 11 bases between. This CDR3 has 11 amino acids. This clone was counted only a few times. The treatment was: roughly 18 received Ad26.COV2.S at low or high dose, single or two shots; about 5 received placebo; per-sample allocation not given. Repertoires come from day 63 after the first vaccine or placebo injection. As its vector, the vaccine had Ad26, which expressed Wuhan-strain SARS-CoV-2 spike. TCRdb's copy holds only in-frame clones and misses some; the assay was immunoSEQ multiplex PCR. The repertoire holds around 300,000 clones, with 70% to 90% as singletons.

The chain uses TRBV12-3 or TRBV12-4 and TRBJ2-7; D is unclear. This clonotype was obtained from a person aged 18-60 years who received the Ad26.COV2.S COVID-19 vaccine or a placebo. The sample in question was peripheral blood, obtained in a trial of Ad26.COV2.S vaccine versus placebo. Here the CDR3 DNA reads TGTGCCAGCACCTCCTTTGATGAGCAGTACTTC. Its protein is CASTSFDEQYF.